These 25 T cell receptor beta chains came from one sample sequenced in a study of early stage breast cancer tumors. Assay: immunoSEQ multiplex PCR; the TCRdb copy retains only in-frame clones and omits some. The sample lists about 72,000 clones, roughly three quarters occurring once. Sequenced sample: blood. Receptors originate from a person between 55 and 70 years old with breast cancer.

The gene calls are TRBV6-6 and TRBJ1-4, with TRBD1 identical over 7 bases. Germline CDR1 is MNHNY and CDR2 is SVGAGI (reference sequence). J gave up 8 bases and V 2 bases, and 11 bases lay outside the gene matches. The CDR3 has 16 amino acids. The CDR3 protein is CASSYGKGARGEKLFF. For the CDR3, the DNA is TGTGCCAGCAGTTACGGGAAGGGGGCTAGGGGGGAAAAACTGTTTTTT.

CDR3 nucleotide sequence: TGTGCCACCAGTGGGTACAATGAGCAGTTCTTC. It specifies CATSGYNEQFF. The chain employs TRBV11-2 and TRBJ2-1; D gene ambiguous. The CDR3 sequence is 11 residues long. The V end lost 10 bases, the J end lost 4 bases, and 8 bases lay between the germline ends. Germline lookup yields CDR1 SGHAT and CDR2 FQNNGV.

This rearrangement joins TRBV28 to TRBJ2-7, with D unclear. Per the germline V gene, CDR1 is MDHEN and CDR2 is SYDVKM. This CDR3 is 14 amino acids long. Trimming took 4 bases from V and 6 from J, leaving 16 bases between them. CDR3 coding DNA: TGTGCCAGCAGTTCCCCCTCCGAGCAGCTCGAGCAGTACTTC. Encoded protein: CASSSPSEQLEQYF.

The chain links TRBV11-3 to TRBJ2-3, with D perhaps matching TRBD1 (5 bases). Germline V gene data show CDR1 as SGHNT and CDR2 as YENEEA. The CDR3 covers 16 residues. The V end lost 1 base, the J end lost 1 base, and 12 bases lay between the germline ends. CDR3: CASSLGLRVGTDTQYF. In DNA form, the CDR3 reads TGTGCCAGCAGCTTAGGCCTCAGGGTGGGCACAGATACGCAGTATTTT. The full variable domain, its missing parts supplied by reference TRBV11-3 and TRBJ2-3, is EAGVVQSPRYKIIEKKQPVAFWCNPISGHNTLYWYLQNLGQGPELLIRYENEEAVDDSQLPKDRFSAERLKGVDSTLKIQPAELGDSAVYLCASSLGLRVGTDTQYFGPGTRLTVL.

The chain carries TRBV7-9 and TRBJ2-3; D tentatively reads TRBD1 or TRBD2 (5 bases each). CDR1 and CDR2 from the germline V gene are SEHNR and FQNEAQ (reference sequence). V was cut by 1 base and J by 1 base, with 9 bases left in between. The CDR3 sequence is 15 residues long. CDR3 DNA: TGTGCCAGCAGCTTAGGTCTGGGGGGCACAGATACGCAGTATTTT. Protein sequence: CASSLGLGGTDTQYF.

The chain recombines TRBV18 with TRBJ2-5; D remains ambiguous. The CDR3 totals 13 residues. Germline lookup yields CDR1 KGHSH and CDR2 LQKENI. V dropped 6 bases and J dropped 4 bases, with 12 bases sitting between them. CDR3 in amino acids: CASSPRGGETQYF. For the CDR3, the DNA is TGTGCCAGCTCCCCGAGAGGTGGAGAGACCCAGTACTTC.

The rearrangement links TRBV5-1 to TRBJ2-3; 7 bases align to TRBD2. Germline V lookup: CDR1 SGHRS, CDR2 YFSETQ. CDR3 length equals 13 residues. With 7 bases clipped from V and 5 bases from J, the junction kept 7 bases outside the gene matches. CDR3 amino acids: CASGNPGGDTQYF. The DNA of the CDR3 is TGCGCCAGCGGCAATCCGGGGGGAGATACGCAGTATTTT.

V gene TRBV28 combines with J gene TRBJ2-3; maybe TRBD2 (7 bases). The CDR3 length is 15 residues. CDR1 and CDR2 from the germline V gene are MDHEN and SYDVKM. V gave up 6 bases and J gave up 7 bases, with 20 bases separating them. The CDR3 region is CASSLEGEGRYTQYF. The CDR3, as DNA: TGTGCCAGCAGCCTCGAGGGGGAGGGCCGATATACGCAGTATTTT. Full variable domain (outside the CDR3, taken from reference TRBV28 and TRBJ2-3): DVKVTQSSRYLVKRTGEKVFLECVQDMDHENMFWYRQDPGLGLRLIYFSYDVKMKEKGDIPEGYSVSREKKERFSLILESASTNQTSMYLCASSLEGEGRYTQYFGPGTRLTVL.

The CDR3 is CASGEEAGYGYTF. The CDR3 region has the DNA TGTGCCAGCGGGGAGGAGGCGGGCTATGGCTACACCTTC. This chain uses TRBV28 with TRBJ1-2; no clear D gene. With 8 bases removed from V and 4 bases from J, the gap between germline ends came to 14 bases. CDR1 and CDR2 from the germline V gene are MDHEN and SYDVKM. CDR3 length equals 13 residues.

The V gene is TRBV7-3, the J gene TRBJ2-2, with 12 bases matching TRBD1. There are 17 residues in the CDR3. CDR1 is SGHTA, CDR2 FQGTGA, per germline. Unmatched junction bases numbered 7, after V lost 2 bases and J lost 6 bases. CDR3 nucleotides: TGTGCCAGCAGCTTACCGGAGGGACAGGGGGCGTCCGGGGAGCTGTTTTTT. Protein sequence: CASSLPEGQGASGELFF.

This clone was counted a single time. The rearrangement links TRBV7-3 to TRBJ2-1; D is perhaps TRBD2 (5 bases). The germline CDR1 and CDR2 sequences are SGHTA and FQGTGA. This CDR3 spans 17 amino acids. The V gene lost 3 bases and the J gene lost 0 bases, with 15 bases spanning the gap. The chain's CDR3 is CASSLGPGRSSYNEQFF. As DNA, the CDR3 is TGTGCCAGCAGCTTGGGCCCGGGAAGGAGCTCCTACAATGAGCAGTTCTTC. The variable domain in full, completed from reference TRBV7-3 and TRBJ2-1, reads GAGVSQTPSNKVTEKGKYVELRCDPISGHTALYWYRQSLGQGPEFLIYFQGTGAADDSGLPNDRFFAVRPEGSVSTLKIQRTERGDSAVYLCASSLGPGRSSYNEQFFGPGTRLTVL.

J is TRBJ2-3 and V is TRBV29-1, with D unclear. The CDR3 totals 12 residues. Between the trimmed V and J ends, which lost 4 bases and 3 bases, there was a span of 8 bases. Germline V gives CDR1 SQVTM, CDR2 ANQGSEA. CDR3 sequence: CSVVVVTDTQYF. In DNA form, the CDR3 reads TGCAGCGTTGTGGTAGTGACAGATACGCAGTATTTT.

V gene TRBV11-2 combines with J gene TRBJ1-2; a possible D gene is TRBD1 (5 bases). Trimming shortened V by 2 bases and J by 0 bases, and 10 bases separated the two germline ends. The CDR3 runs 15 residues. Germline V gives CDR1 SGHAT, CDR2 FQNNGV. CDR3 in amino acids: CASSLYGTANYGYTF. CDR3 in DNA: TGTGCCAGCAGCTTATATGGGACGGCTAACTATGGCTACACCTTC.

V usage is TRBV7-9 and J usage is TRBJ2-1; 11 nucleotides align to TRBD2. The CDR3 has 16 amino acids. Germline loops: CDR1 SEHNR, CDR2 FQNEAQ (reference sequence). J lost 3 bases, V lost 5 bases, and 6 bases had no gene match. The CDR3 DNA follows: TGTGCCAGCAGCACGACTAGCGGGGACAACTACAATGAGCAGTTCTTC. Protein product: CASSTTSGDNYNEQFF.

The V call is TRBV7-2, the J call TRBJ2-3, with 9 bases fitting TRBD1. V lost 1 base to trimming and J lost 5 bases; unmatched junction nucleotides: 7. The CDR3 extends over 16 amino acids. Per germline, CDR1 SGHTA and CDR2 FQGNSA. The CDR3 sequence is CASSLVGQGRVDTQYF. In nucleotides, the CDR3 is TGTGCCAGCAGCTTAGTAGGACAGGGGAGGGTAGATACGCAGTATTTT.

This clone showed up just a few times. CDR3 sequence reads: CATSSIPREPQHF. CDR3 sequence (DNA): TGTGCCACCAGCAGTATTCCCCGGGAGCCCCAGCATTTT. The chain is built from TRBV15 and TRBJ1-5; D ambiguous. The CDR3 covers 13 residues. Germline CDR1 reads LNHNV; CDR2 reads YYDKDF (reference sequence). The V end was cut by 3 bases, the J end by 8 bases, with 11 bases between.

The CDR3 loop reads CASSYVRGVNTGELFF. The CDR3 coding sequence is TGTGCCAGCAGTTACGTGCGGGGGGTGAACACCGGGGAGCTGTTTTTT. V and J are TRBV6-5 and TRBJ2-2; 8 positions match TRBD2. The germline CDR1 and CDR2 sequences are MNHEY and SVGAGI. CDR3 size: 16 residues. V trimming: 2 bases; J trimming: 1 base; junction bases outside the gene matches: 3.

The chain couples TRBV5-1 to TRBJ1-1; maybe TRBD1 (6 bases). CDR3 length equals 15 residues. Germline V gene data show CDR1 as SGHRS and CDR2 as YFSETQ. V was shortened by 2 bases and J by 2 bases, with 13 bases between the two germline ends. The chain's CDR3 is CASSLSGTFNTEAFF. DNA of the CDR3: TGCGCCAGCAGCTTATCGGGGACATTTAACACTGAAGCTTTCTTT.

Here the CDR3 reads CATSRVPTDYGYTF. CDR3 bases: TGTGCCACCAGCAGAGTTCCAACGGACTATGGCTACACCTTC. V usage is TRBV15 and J usage is TRBJ1-2; D not resolved. Germline V CDR1 and CDR2: LNHNV, YYDKDF (reference sequence). This CDR3 has 14 residues. The V and J ends lost 1 base and 3 bases respectively, with 9 bases between them.

The CDR3 DNA reads as TGTGCCAGCAGTTTAATGCCGACCTCTCACTATGGCTACACCTTC. This encodes CASSLMPTSHYGYTF. The genes are TRBV28 and TRBJ1-2, with unresolved D. V lost 2 bases, J lost 3 bases, and 13 bases lay in between. The germline CDR1 and CDR2 sequences are MDHEN and SYDVKM. The CDR3 has 15 residues.

This chain links TRBV5-1 with TRBJ2-3, with a tentative D call TRBD1 (5 bases). Trimming removed 4 bases from V and 3 bases from J, with 12 bases in between. Germline CDR1 SGHRS, CDR2 YFSETQ. The CDR3 has 14 residues. CDR3 coding DNA: TGCGCCAGCAGCCAGAGACAGCTTACAGATACGCAGTATTTT. Translating gives CASSQRQLTDTQYF.

CDR3 residues: CASSREGTAGGETQYF. CDR3 nucleotides: TGTGCCAGCAGCCGCGAAGGGACAGCCGGGGGGGAGACCCAGTACTTC. The chain joins TRBV5-4 to TRBJ2-5; D may match TRBD1 or TRBD2 (7 bases each). With 4 bases removed from V and 5 bases from J, the gap between germline ends came to 21 bases. Germline values: CDR1 SGHNT, CDR2 YYREEE (reference sequence). The CDR3 runs 16 residues.

The chain recombines TRBV11-2 with TRBJ2-2; D gene ambiguous. Germline loops: CDR1 SGHAT, CDR2 FQNNGV. The CDR3 is 14 residues long. V was pared by 0 bases and J by 9 bases, with 11 bases between. CDR3: CASSLDFRLRELFF. The CDR3, as DNA: TGTGCCAGCAGCTTAGACTTCAGATTGAGGGAGCTGTTTTTT.

The rearrangement links TRBV6-6 to TRBJ2-5; possibly TRBD1 for D (5 bases). V was trimmed by 7 bases and J by 2 bases, leaving 11 bases between them. The germline gives CDR1 MNHNY, CDR2 SVGAGI (reference sequence). This CDR3 has 13 residues. Here the CDR3 reads CASTPGKQETQYF. CDR3 bases: TGTGCCAGCACCCCAGGGAAACAAGAGACCCAGTACTTC.

The V call is TRBV12-5, the J call TRBJ2-1, with D tentatively TRBD2 (5 bases). V was trimmed by 1 base and J by 10 bases, leaving 8 bases between them. The length of the CDR3 is 12 residues. Germline CDR1 LGHNT, CDR2 FRNRAP. The CDR3 coding sequence is TGTGCTAGTGGTTTGGGTCGAGGGGAGCAGTTCTTC. Protein sequence: CASGLGRGEQFF.